These 10 T cell receptor beta chains were sequenced from one sample in a study of blood T cell repertoires in COVID-19. Profiled with immunoSEQ multiplex PCR; TCRdb holds only in-frame clones, not every one. This repertoire shows under 250,000 clones, 80% to 85% found once; its top ten account for approximately 4.8%. Material for sequencing was peripheral blood. These receptors were collected from a man aged 45-65 years with active or convalescent COVID-19.

The chain combines TRBV30 with TRBJ1-5, with a possible D match to TRBD1 (6 bases). Between the trimmed V and J ends, which lost 5 bases and 3 bases, there was a span of 20 bases. The CDR3 totals 16 residues. Germline V gene sequence: CDR1 GTSNPN, CDR2 SVGIG (reference sequence). The CDR3: CAWASGGGRFNQPQHF. In DNA form, the CDR3 reads TGTGCCTGGGCCTCTGGGGGGGGGCGGTTCAATCAGCCCCAGCATTTT.

The rearrangement joins TRBV11-3 to TRBJ2-5; 7 bases match TRBD1. J gave up 2 bases and V 1 base, and 4 bases lay outside the gene matches. The CDR3 sequence is 15 residues long. Per the germline V gene, CDR1 is SGHNT and CDR2 is YENEEA. This chain's CDR3 is CASSLGGQIQETQYF. As DNA, the CDR3 is TGTGCCAGCAGCTTAGGGGGACAGATACAAGAGACCCAGTACTTC.

This chain connects TRBV30 to TRBJ2-2, with a weak D call TRBD2 (6 bases). V lost 0 bases, J lost 7 bases, and 15 bases lay in between. Germline loops: CDR1 GTSNPN, CDR2 SVGIG (reference sequence). The CDR3 runs to 15 residues. CDR3: CAWSVRTSPYGELFF. The CDR3 DNA follows: TGTGCCTGGAGTGTACGTACTAGCCCTTACGGGGAGCTGTTTTTT.

The genes are TRBV7-9 and TRBJ1-2; tentatively, D is TRBD1 (6 bases). Trimming took 1 base from V and 8 from J, leaving 14 bases between them. Germline V gene data show CDR1 as SEHNR and CDR2 as FQNEAQ (reference sequence). The CDR3 loop spans 14 amino acids. CDR3 nucleotide sequence: TGTGCCAGCAGCTTAGAAGGACAGTGGAGCGGCTACACCTTC. Amino acid sequence: CASSLEGQWSGYTF.

The chain recombines TRBV19 with TRBJ1-6; 7 bases map to TRBD1. CDR3 length: 14 residues. Germline-derived CDR1 and CDR2 are LNHDA and SQIVND (reference sequence). V lost 6 bases to trimming and J lost 11 bases; unmatched junction nucleotides: 10. The CDR3 nucleotides read TGTGCCAGTAGCTCGCAGGGGGACGTGACACCCCTCCACTTT. This translates into CASSSQGDVTPLHF.

CDR3 DNA sequence: TGTGCCAGCAGCGGACGACTAGCGGGGGGGCCCAATGAGCAGTTCTTC. This gives the protein CASSGRLAGGPNEQFF. The chain combines TRBV9 with TRBJ2-1, with 14 bases identical to TRBD2. J was trimmed by 6 bases and V by 3 bases; bases with no gene match: 5. The germline V gene has CDR1 SGDLS and CDR2 YYNGEE. The CDR3 covers 16 residues. The whole variable domain, filled in from reference TRBV9 and TRBJ2-1, reads DSGVTQTPKHLITATGQRVTLRCSPRSGDLSVYWYQQSLDQGLQFLIQYYNGEERAKGNILERFSAQQFPDLHSELNLSSLELGDSALYFCASSGRLAGGPNEQFFGPGTRLTVL.

CDR3 DNA: TGTGCCAGCAGCGTGGGGGCGCAGGGCACCGGGGAGCTGTTTTTT. It encodes CASSVGAQGTGELFF. The V call is TRBV9, the J call TRBJ2-2, with D possibly being TRBD1 (6 bases). V lost 2 bases to trimming and J lost 4 bases, with 12 bases between them. The CDR3 sequence is 15 residues long. Germline CDR1 and CDR2: SGDLS and YYNGEE. The variable domain in full, completed from reference TRBV9 and TRBJ2-2, reads DSGVTQTPKHLITATGQRVTLRCSPRSGDLSVYWYQQSLDQGLQFLIQYYNGEERAKGNILERFSAQQFPDLHSELNLSSLELGDSALYFCASSVGAQGTGELFFGEGSRLTVL.

The chain combines TRBV7-2 with TRBJ1-5, with D unresolved. From germline, CDR1 is SGHTA and CDR2 FQGNSA. The germline V and J ends were trimmed by 1 base and 6 bases, with 13 bases remaining between them. The CDR3 is 15 amino acids. DNA of the CDR3: TGTGCCAGCAGCTTAGGAATCGACGGCGGTCAGCCCCAGCATTTT. It translates to CASSLGIDGGQPQHF.

This chain uses TRBV7-3 with TRBJ2-3; 12 bases fit TRBD2. The CDR3 is 17 amino acids. The V and J ends lost 5 bases and 0 bases, in that order; junction bases with no gene match: 6. Germline lookup yields CDR1 SGHTA and CDR2 FQGTGA. The CDR3: CASSPSGGDPSTDTQYF. The CDR3 region has the DNA TGTGCCAGCAGCCCTAGCGGGGGGGATCCTAGCACAGATACGCAGTATTTT.

The V gene is TRBV7-9, the J gene TRBJ1-2; 7 bases fit TRBD1. The germline CDR1 and CDR2 sequences are SEHNR and FQNEAQ (reference sequence). This CDR3 is 14 amino acids long. V was clipped by 6 bases and J by 3 bases; unmatched bases: 7. CDR3 residues: CASRRQGKDYGYTF. For the CDR3, the DNA is TGTGCCAGCAGGCGACAGGGTAAAGACTATGGCTACACCTTC.